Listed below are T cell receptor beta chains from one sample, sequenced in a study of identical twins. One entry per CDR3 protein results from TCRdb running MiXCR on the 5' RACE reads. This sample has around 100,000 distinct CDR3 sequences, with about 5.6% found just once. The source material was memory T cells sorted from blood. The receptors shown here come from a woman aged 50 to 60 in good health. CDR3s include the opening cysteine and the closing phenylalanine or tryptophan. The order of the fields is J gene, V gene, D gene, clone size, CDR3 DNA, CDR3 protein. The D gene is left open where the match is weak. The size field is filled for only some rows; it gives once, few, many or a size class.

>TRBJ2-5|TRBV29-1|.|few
TGCAGCGTGCTGCGGGACGCCTTAATACAAGAGACCCAGTACTTC
CSVLRDALIQETQYF
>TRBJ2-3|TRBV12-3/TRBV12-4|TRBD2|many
TGTGCCAGCAGCTGGGGACTAAGCACAGATACGCAGTATTTT
CASSWGLSTDTQYF
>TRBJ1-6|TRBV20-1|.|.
TGCAGTGCTAGAGATCAAGGGAGCTCCTATAATTCACCCCTCCACTTT
CSARDQGSSYNSPLHF
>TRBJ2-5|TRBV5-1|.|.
TGCGCCAGCAGCTTGGATCAGGGGACCCAGTACTTC
CASSLDQGTQYF
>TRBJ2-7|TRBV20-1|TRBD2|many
TGCAGTGCTAGGAGACAAGGACTAGCGGCTATCGAGCAGTACTTC
CSARRQGLAAIEQYF
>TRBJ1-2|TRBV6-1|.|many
TGTGCCAGCAGTGAATCGGGGACACCAGGCTACACCTTC
CASSESGTPGYTF
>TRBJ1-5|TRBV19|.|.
TGTGCCAGTGGCGACATGGGCAATCAGCCCCAGCATTTT
CASGDMGNQPQHF
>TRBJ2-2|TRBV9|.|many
TGTGCCAGCAGCATCGCGGTATCGGGAGCCGGGGAGCTGTTTTTT
CASSIAVSGAGELFF
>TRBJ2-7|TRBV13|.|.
TGTGCCAGCAGCGCCCTAGGCGCGGGACCGACTAATAACGAGCAGTACTTC
CASSALGAGPTNNEQYF
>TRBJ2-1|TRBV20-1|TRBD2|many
TGCAGTGCTAGAGACGGCGGGAGGGCCCTAAGCTCCTACAATGAGCAGTTCTTC
CSARDGGRALSSYNEQFF
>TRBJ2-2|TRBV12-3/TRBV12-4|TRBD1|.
TGTGCCAGCAGGCAACAGGGGGCCGGGGAGCTGTTTTTT
CASRQQGAGELFF
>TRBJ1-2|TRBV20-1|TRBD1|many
TGCAGTGCTACCAATGCCGACAGGGCCTCGTATGGCTACACCTTC
CSATNADRASYGYTF
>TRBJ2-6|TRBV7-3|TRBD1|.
TGTGCCAGCAGCGGACAGGGCTCTGGGGCCAACGTCCTGACTTTC
CASSGQGSGANVLTF
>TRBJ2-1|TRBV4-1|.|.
TGCGCCAGCAGCCAAGATATCGGGAGCAATGAGCAGTTCTTC
CASSQDIGSNEQFF
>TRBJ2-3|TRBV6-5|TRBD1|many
TGTGCCAGCAGTTCCCCCCTAGGACCGACCGGGACAGGGATGGATACGCAGTATTTT
CASSSPLGPTGTGMDTQYF
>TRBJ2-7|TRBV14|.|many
TGTGCCAGCAGCCAAGAGGTCCGGGGGCTAAGGCAGTACTTC
CASSQEVRGLRQYF
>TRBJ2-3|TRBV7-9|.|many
TGTGCCAGCAGCCCCGGGACCGATTATACGCAGTATTTT
CASSPGTDYTQYF
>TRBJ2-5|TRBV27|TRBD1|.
TGTGCCAGCAGATTCCAGGACAGGCAAGAGACCCAGTACTTC
CASRFQDRQETQYF
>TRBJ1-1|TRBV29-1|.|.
TGCAGCGTTGTTCCCGGGACACTAGGTACTGAAGCTTTCTTT
CSVVPGTLGTEAFF
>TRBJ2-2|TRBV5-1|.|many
TGCGCCAGCAGCTCGTACGGAACTTATAACACCGGGGAGCTGTTTTTT
CASSSYGTYNTGELFF
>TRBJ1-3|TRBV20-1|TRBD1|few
TGCGGTGTGCTAGAGGTCGCCCCGGGACAGGGAGAAGGAAACACCATATATTTT
CGVLEVAPGQGEGNTIYF
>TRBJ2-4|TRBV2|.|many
TGTGCCAGCACCGGGCGCGGGGCCGGCAAAAACATTCAGTACTTC
CASTGRGAGKNIQYF
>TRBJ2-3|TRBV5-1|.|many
TGCGCCAGCAGCTTGAAAGCTAGCGGCACAGATACGCAGTATTTT
CASSLKASGTDTQYF
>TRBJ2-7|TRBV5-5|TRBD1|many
TGTGCCAGCAGCGTGGGACAGGAGAACTACGAGCAGTACTTC
CASSVGQENYEQYF
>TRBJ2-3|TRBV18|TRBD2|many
TGTGCCAGCTCACCTGAGGAGGGAGTAGGACTAGCGGGAGCTTCAGATACGCAGTATTTT
CASSPEEGVGLAGASDTQYF
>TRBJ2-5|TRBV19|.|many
TGTGCCAGTAGCCTTGGTAGCGGAGCAGCGGCCCAGTACTTC
CASSLGSGAAAQYF
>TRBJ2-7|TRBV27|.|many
TGTGCCAGCAGTCTCGACCCTTCCCTAGGCGAGCAGTACTTC
CASSLDPSLGEQYF
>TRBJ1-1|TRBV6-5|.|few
TGTGCCAGCAGTTTTCTGAACTTAAACACTGAAGCTTTCTTT
CASSFLNLNTEAFF
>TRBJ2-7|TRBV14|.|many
TGTGCCAGCAGCCAAATTTTAGGCGAGCAGTACTTC
CASSQILGEQYF
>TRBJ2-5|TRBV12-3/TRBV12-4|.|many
TGTGCCAGCAGCCCTCTGGGGCTCGAGAAGACCCAGTACTTC
CASSPLGLEKTQYF
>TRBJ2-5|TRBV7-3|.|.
TGTGCCAGCAGCTTACAGGGGTCCGGAGGAGAGACCCAGTACTTC
CASSLQGSGGETQYF
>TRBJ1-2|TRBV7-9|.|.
TGTGCCAGCAGCGACCAAAGAGGAGGCTACACCTTC
CASSDQRGGYTF
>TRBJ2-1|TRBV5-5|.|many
TGTGCCAGCAGCCAGGATGGAGGGACCTACAATGAGCAGTTCTTC
CASSQDGGTYNEQFF
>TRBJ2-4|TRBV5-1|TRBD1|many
TGCGCCAGCAGCCGCGGACAGGGGATAGCGAACATTCAGTACTTC
CASSRGQGIANIQYF
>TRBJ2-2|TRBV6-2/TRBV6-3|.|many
TGTGCCAGCAGTACAACCCCAGGGGGGGAGCTGTTTTTT
CASSTTPGGELFF
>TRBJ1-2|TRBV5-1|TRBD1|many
TGCGCCAGCAGCTTGGCCTTGGTGACAGGGGACGAAGGCTACACCTTC
CASSLALVTGDEGYTF
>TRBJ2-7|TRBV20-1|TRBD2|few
TGCAGTGCTAGAGATCATAGCGGGAGGGCCGCCTACGAGCAGTACTTC
CSARDHSGRAAYEQYF
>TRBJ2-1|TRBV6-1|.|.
TGTGCCAGCAAGGGGGGATTCTCCTACAATGAGCAGTTCTTC
CASKGGFSYNEQFF
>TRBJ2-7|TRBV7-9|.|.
TGTGCCAGCAGCCCGAGTGGGCTCTACGAGCAGTACTTC
CASSPSGLYEQYF
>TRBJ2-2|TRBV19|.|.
TGTGCCAGTACGACAACCGGGGAGCTGTTTTTT
CASTTTGELFF
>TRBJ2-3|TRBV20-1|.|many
TGCAGTGCCGACTCCAGCACAGATACGCAGTATTTT
CSADSSTDTQYF
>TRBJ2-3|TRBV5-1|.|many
TGCGCCAGCACCTTAGGAGGCGCGAACGGAGATACGCAGTATTTT
CASTLGGANGDTQYF
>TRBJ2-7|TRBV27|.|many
TGTGCCAGCAGTTTAAGGAGTTCCGAGCAGTACTTC
CASSLRSSEQYF
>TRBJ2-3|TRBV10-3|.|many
TGTGCCACCTATAAAGATACGCAGTATTTT
CATYKDTQYF
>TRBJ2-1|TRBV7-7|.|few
TGTGCTAGCAGCTTAGACTGGTCGAATGGGGAGCAGTTCTTC
CASSLDWSNGEQFF
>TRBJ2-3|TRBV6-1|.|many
TGTGCCAGCGGACGGGCAAGGGGGGGTGCAGATACGCAGTATTTT
CASGRARGGADTQYF
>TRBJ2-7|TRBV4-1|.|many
TGCGCCAGCAGCCAAGATATCACTATCGGCGAGCAGTACTTC
CASSQDITIGEQYF
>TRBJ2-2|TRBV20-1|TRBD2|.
TGCAGTGCAAGACCTAGCGGGAGAATCGGGGAGCTGTTTTTT
CSARPSGRIGELFF